This T cell receptor (beta chain) emerged from a study of T-cell reconstitution after alpha-beta-depleted transplantation in children. Unique molecular identifiers tagged the TCRbeta library. MiXCR was run by TCRdb on the PCR reads, yielding one entry per CDR3 protein. The sample yields more than 300,000 distinct CDR3 sequences, about a sixth seen once. Trimming stripped 2 bases from V and 4 bases from J, with 11 bases between. Germline V gene lookup returns CDR1 LNHDA and CDR2 SQIVND (reference sequence). The CDR3 covers 14 residues. This TCR came from a male patient under 10 years old who had a stem cell transplant for acute lymphoblastic leukemia, so the T cells may come from the graft donor. Sequencing used PBMCs, mostly from graft donor cells, obtained 360 days after TCRalphabeta/CD19-depleted stem cell transplant. The chain combines TRBV19 with TRBJ1-1; possible D gene TRBD1, 5 bases. The CDR3 DNA sequence: TGTGCCAGTAGTATACAGGGATCTGGCACTGAAGCTTTCTTT. It yields the protein CASSIQGSGTEAFF.